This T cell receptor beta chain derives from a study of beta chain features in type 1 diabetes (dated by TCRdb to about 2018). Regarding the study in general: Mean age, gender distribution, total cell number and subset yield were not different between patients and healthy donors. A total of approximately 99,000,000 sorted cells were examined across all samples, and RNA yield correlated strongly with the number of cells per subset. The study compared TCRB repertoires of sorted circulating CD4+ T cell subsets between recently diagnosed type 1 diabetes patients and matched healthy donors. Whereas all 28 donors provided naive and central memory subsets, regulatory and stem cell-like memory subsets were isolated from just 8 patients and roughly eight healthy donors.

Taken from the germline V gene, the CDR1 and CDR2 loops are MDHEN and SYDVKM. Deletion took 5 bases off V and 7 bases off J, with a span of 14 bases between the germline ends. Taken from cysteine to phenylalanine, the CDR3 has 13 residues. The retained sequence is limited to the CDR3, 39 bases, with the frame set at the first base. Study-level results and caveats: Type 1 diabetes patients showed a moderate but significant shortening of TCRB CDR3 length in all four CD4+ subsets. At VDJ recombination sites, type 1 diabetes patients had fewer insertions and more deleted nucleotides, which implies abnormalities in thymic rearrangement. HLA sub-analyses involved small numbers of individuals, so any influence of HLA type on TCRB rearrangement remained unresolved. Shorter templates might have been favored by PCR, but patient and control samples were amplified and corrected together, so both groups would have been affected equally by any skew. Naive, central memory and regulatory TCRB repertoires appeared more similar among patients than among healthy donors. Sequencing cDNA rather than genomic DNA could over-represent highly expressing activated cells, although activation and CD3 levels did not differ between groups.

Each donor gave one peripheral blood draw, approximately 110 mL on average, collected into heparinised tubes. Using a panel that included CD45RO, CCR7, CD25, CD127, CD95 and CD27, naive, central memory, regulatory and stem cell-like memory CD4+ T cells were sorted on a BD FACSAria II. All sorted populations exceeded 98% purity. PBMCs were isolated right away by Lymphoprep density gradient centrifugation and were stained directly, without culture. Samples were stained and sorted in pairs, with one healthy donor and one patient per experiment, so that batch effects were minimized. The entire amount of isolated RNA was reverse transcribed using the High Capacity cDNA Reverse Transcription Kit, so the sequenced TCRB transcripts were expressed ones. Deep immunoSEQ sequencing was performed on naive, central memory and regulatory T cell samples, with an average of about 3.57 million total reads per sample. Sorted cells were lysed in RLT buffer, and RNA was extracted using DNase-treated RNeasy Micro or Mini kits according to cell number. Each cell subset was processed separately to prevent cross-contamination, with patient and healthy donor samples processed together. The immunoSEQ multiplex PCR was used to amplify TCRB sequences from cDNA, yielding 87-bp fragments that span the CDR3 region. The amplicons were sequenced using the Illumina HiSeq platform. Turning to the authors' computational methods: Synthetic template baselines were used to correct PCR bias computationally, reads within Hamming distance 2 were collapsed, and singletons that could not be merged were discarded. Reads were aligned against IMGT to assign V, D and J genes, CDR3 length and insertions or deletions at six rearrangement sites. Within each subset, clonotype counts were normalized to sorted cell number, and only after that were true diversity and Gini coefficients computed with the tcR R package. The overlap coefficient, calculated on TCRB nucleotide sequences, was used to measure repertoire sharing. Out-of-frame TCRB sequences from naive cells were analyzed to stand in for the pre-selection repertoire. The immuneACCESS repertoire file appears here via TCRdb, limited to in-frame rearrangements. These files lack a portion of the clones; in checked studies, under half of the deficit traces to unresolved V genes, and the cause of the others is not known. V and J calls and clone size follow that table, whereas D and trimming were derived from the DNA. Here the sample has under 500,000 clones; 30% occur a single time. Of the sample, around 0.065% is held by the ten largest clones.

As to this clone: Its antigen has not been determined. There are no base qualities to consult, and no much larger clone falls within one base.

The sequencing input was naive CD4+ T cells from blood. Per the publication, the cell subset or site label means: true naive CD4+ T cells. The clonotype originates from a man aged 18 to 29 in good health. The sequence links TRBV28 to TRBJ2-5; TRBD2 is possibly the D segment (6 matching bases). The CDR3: CASSPTRRGTQYF. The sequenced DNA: TGTGCCAGCAGTCCCACACGGCGGGGGACCCAGTACTTC.